The clone carrying this TCR beta chain was counted at least ten times. The source of the sample is a study of response to subunit inactivated influenza vaccine. TCRdb called the RT-PCR reads again in MiXCR, with one record for every CDR3 protein. Among approximately 480,000 distinct CDR3 sequences listed, roughly 9.8% were seen once. The germline V and J ends were trimmed by 3 bases and 5 bases, with 11 bases remaining between them. The CDR3 has 13 residues. The germline gives CDR1 SGHDT, CDR2 YYEEEE. The genes are TRBV5-6 and TRBJ1-2; D may be TRBD1 (5 bases). This TCR was sampled from a man aged 50-59 years who received an inactivated influenza vaccine. This sample comprised PBMCs from blood, obtained 35 to 45 days after vaccination. The CDR3 is CASSYGTAYGYTF. CDR3 nucleotides: TGTGCCAGCAGCTACGGGACGGCTTATGGCTACACCTTC.